This TCR beta chain was observed in a study of patients and donors after allogeneic stem cell transplantation. This clonotype was counted a few times. This CDR3 is 15 amino acids long. In TCRdb, the RT-PCR reads were re-called with MiXCR into one record per CDR3 protein. The table lists some 160,000 distinct CDR3 sequences, about 24% of them singletons. The J gene is TRBJ2-7, the V gene TRBV21-1; the table assigns TRBD1, which was not confirmed against the DNA. TRBV21-1 has pseudogene status. This receptor was obtained from a human donor who was either an allogeneic HSCT recipient or a stem cell or donor lymphocyte infusion donor (not recorded which). It is not recorded whose cells these are; they may come from a transplant donor. Source material: blood, either unsorted or a sorted T cell fraction (not recorded which). CDR3 nucleotides: TGTGCCAGCAGCAGGACAGGTTCAGGCTCCTACGAGCAGTACTTC. It translates to CASSRTGSGSYEQYF.